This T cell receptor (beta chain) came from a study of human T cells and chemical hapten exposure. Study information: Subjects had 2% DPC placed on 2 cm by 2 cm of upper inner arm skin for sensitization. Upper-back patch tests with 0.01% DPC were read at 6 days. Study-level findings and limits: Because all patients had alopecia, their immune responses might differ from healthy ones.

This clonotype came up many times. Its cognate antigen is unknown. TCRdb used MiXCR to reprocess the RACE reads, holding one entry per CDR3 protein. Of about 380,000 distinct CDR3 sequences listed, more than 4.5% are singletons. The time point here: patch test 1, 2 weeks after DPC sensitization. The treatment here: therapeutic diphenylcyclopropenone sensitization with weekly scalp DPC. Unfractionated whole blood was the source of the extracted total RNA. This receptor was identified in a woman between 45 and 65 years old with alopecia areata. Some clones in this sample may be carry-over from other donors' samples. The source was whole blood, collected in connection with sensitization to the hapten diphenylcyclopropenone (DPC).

This CDR3 reads CASNLGRGDEQYF. CDR3 DNA sequence: TGTGCCAGCAACCTGGGCAGGGGGGACGAGCAGTACTTC. This chain links TRBV28 with TRBJ2-7; possibly TRBD1 for D (7 bases). Trimming took 7 bases from V and 5 from J, leaving 15 bases between them. The CDR3 sequence is 13 residues long. The germline V gene has CDR1 MDHEN and CDR2 SYDVKM.